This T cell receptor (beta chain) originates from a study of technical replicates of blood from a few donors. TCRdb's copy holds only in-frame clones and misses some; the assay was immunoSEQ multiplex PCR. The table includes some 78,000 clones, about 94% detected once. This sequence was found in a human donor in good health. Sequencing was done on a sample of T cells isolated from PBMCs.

Here the CDR3 reads CASSRDRGRLYEQYF. CDR3 DNA: TGTGCCAGCAGCCGAGACAGGGGGCGGCTCTACGAGCAGTACTTC. The chain links TRBV2 to TRBJ2-7; 10 nucleotides agree with TRBD1. V lost 6 bases to trimming and J lost 3 bases; unmatched junction nucleotides: 8. Germline CDR1 is SNHLY and CDR2 is FYNNEI. This CDR3 has 15 residues. Combining the CDR3 with reference TRBV2 and TRBJ2-7 gives the whole variable domain EPEVTQTPSHQVTQMGQEVILRCVPISNHLYFYWYRQILGQKVEFLVSFYNNEISEKSEIFDDQFSVERPDGSNFTLKIRSTKLEDSAMYFCASSRDRGRLYEQYFGPGTRLTVT.